Each of the 16 T cell receptor beta chains below was sequenced from the same sample in a study of blood T cell repertoires in COVID-19. Sequencing was performed with immunoSEQ multiplex PCR; in TCRdb, only in-frame clones are kept and a portion is missing. The top ten clones hold 0.95% to 1.5% of a sample with about 120,000 clones, more than 70% of them seen once. Sequenced sample: peripheral blood. Receptor source: a woman of 80 years or more with acute or convalescent COVID-19.

The count of this clone is one. The rearrangement uses TRBV19 and TRBJ1-4; 10 bases align to TRBD1. Germline loops: CDR1 LNHDA, CDR2 SQIVND (reference sequence). There are 13 residues in the CDR3. V was clipped by 9 bases and J by 5 bases; unmatched bases: 3. As DNA, the CDR3 is TGTGCCAGCCAGACAGGGGGCAATGAAAAACTGTTTTTT. Translating gives CASQTGGNEKLFF.

The chain has TRBV9 and TRBJ1-1; TRBD1 agrees at 7 bases. The CDR3 covers 13 residues. Looked up from germline, CDR1 is SGDLS and CDR2 is YYNGEE. The V gene end was trimmed by 3 bases and the J gene end by 7 bases; junction bases not matched to a gene: 6. The CDR3 DNA reads TGTGCCAGCAGCGCAGGGGGTTTTGGTGAAGCTTTCTTT. The encoded protein is CASSAGGFGEAFF.

V usage is TRBV5-1 and J usage is TRBJ2-1; 7 nucleotides align to TRBD2. After removal of 0 bases from V and 7 bases from J, the junction contained 7 bases not matched to a gene. The CDR3 spans 15 residues. Germline CDR1 and CDR2: SGHRS and YFSETQ. The CDR3 region is CASSLGGSFSNEQFF. The CDR3 coding sequence is TGCGCCAGCAGCTTGGGCGGGAGCTTTAGTAATGAGCAGTTCTTC.

The chain recombines TRBV4-1 with TRBJ1-2; the match to TRBD1 covers 7 bases. With 2 bases clipped from V and 6 bases from J, the junction kept 6 bases outside the gene matches. The germline gives CDR1 MGHRA, CDR2 YSYEKL. This CDR3 comprises 14 residues. The CDR3 coding sequence is TGCGCCAGCAGCCAAACAGGGGTTATAGATGGCTACACCTTC. Translation: CASSQTGVIDGYTF.

The chain carries TRBV29-1 and TRBJ2-5; 9 bases align to TRBD1. The CDR3 spans 12 residues. Germline CDR1 is SQVTM and CDR2 is ANQGSEA. The J segment lost 5 bases and the V segment lost 6 bases, leaving 4 bases of the junction unmatched. In nucleotides, the CDR3 is TGCAGCGTGGGACAGGGTATGGAGACCCAGTACTTC. This gives the protein CSVGQGMETQYF.

The rearrangement uses TRBV6-5 and TRBJ2-7, with a tentative D call TRBD2 (5 bases). The length of the CDR3 is 16 residues. Germline values: CDR1 MNHEY, CDR2 SVGAGI. With 0 bases removed from V and 6 bases from J, the gap between germline ends came to 18 bases. The chain's CDR3 is CASSYSIEGRRFEQYF. The CDR3 nucleotides are TGTGCCAGCAGTTACTCGATCGAGGGTAGACGGTTCGAGCAGTACTTC.

This chain links TRBV7-2 with TRBJ2-1, with TRBD2 matching over 9 bases. Germline V gene data show CDR1 as SGHTA and CDR2 as FQGNSA. With 3 bases clipped from V and 7 bases from J, the junction kept 10 bases outside the gene matches. CDR3 length: 16 residues. This CDR3 is CASSFFLAGGGNEQFF. CDR3 DNA: TGTGCCAGCAGCTTTTTTCTTGCGGGAGGGGGAAATGAGCAGTTCTTC. The variable domain in full, with the rest retrieved from reference TRBV7-2 and TRBJ2-1, is GAGVSQSPSNKVTEKGKDVELRCDPISGHTALYWYRQSLGQGLEFLIYFQGNSAPDKSGLPSDRFSAERTGGSVSTLTIQRTQQEDSAVYLCASSFFLAGGGNEQFFGPGTRLTVL.

CDR3 loop: CASHLRGLNTEAFF. The DNA of the CDR3 is TGTGCCAGCCACCTGCGGGGACTGAACACTGAAGCTTTCTTT. V is TRBV6-5 and J is TRBJ1-1; D is perhaps TRBD1 (5 bases). Trimming stripped 8 bases from V and 0 bases from J, with 13 bases between. Germline CDR1 is MNHEY and CDR2 is SVGAGI. CDR3 length: 14 amino acids.

The table lists this clone with a few counts. Other DNA sequences in this specimen translate into the identical CDR3. The rearrangement links TRBV5-6 to TRBJ1-5; D call uncertain. Germline loops: CDR1 SGHDT, CDR2 YYEEEE. Trimming pared 1 base from V and 4 bases from J, leaving 12 bases between. The CDR3 is made up of 15 amino acids. In DNA, the CDR3 is TGTGCCAGCAGCTTGAGGTTCTCGGGGAATCAGCCCCAGCATTTT. It yields the protein CASSLRFSGNQPQHF.

The rearrangement joins TRBV18 to TRBJ1-2, with TRBD1 as a possible D gene (5 bases). Trimming removed 4 bases from V and 5 bases from J, with 17 bases in between. In germline, CDR1 is KGHSH, CDR2 LQKENI. The CDR3 is 15 amino acids. The CDR3 reads CASSQAGTATYGYTF. The CDR3 bases are TGTGCCAGCTCACAAGCGGGGACCGCGACGTATGGCTACACCTTC.

This clone was detected only once. The chain uses TRBV5-6 and TRBJ2-1; TRBD1 matches 9 bases. The CDR3 spans 15 residues. In germline, CDR1 is SGHDT, CDR2 YYEEEE. With 3 bases clipped from V and 3 bases from J, the junction kept 4 bases outside the gene matches. CDR3 region: CASSSTGGNYNEQFF. The CDR3 DNA sequence: TGTGCCAGCAGCTCGACAGGGGGAAACTACAATGAGCAGTTCTTC.

The CDR3 DNA is TGTGCCAGCATGAGGCTACCTGGGGAGGGGAGGTATGGCTACACCTTC. Its translation is CASMRLPGEGRYGYTF. This chain links TRBV27 with TRBJ1-2; weak D call: TRBD1 (5 bases). Per germline, CDR1 MNHEY and CDR2 SMNVEV (reference sequence). This CDR3 region has 16 residues. Trimming cost V 7 bases and J 5 bases, with 23 bases left between them.

V is TRBV6-6 and J is TRBJ1-4, with a tentative D call TRBD1 (6 bases). Trimming pared 4 bases from V and 7 bases from J, leaving 13 bases between. Germline V gene sequence: CDR1 MNHNY, CDR2 SVGAGI (reference sequence). This CDR3 is 14 amino acids long. The CDR3 reads CASSSGTLTEKLFF. The DNA of the CDR3 is TGTGCCAGCAGTTCCGGGACACTAACTGAAAAACTGTTTTTT.

In this sample, this clone turned up once. The chain carries TRBV19 and TRBJ1-2; D remains unclear. This CDR3 is 14 amino acids long. CDR1 and CDR2 from the germline V gene are LNHDA and SQIVND (reference sequence). V lost 6 bases to trimming and J lost 4 bases, with 15 bases between them. The CDR3 loop reads CASSGGSGSYGYTF. CDR3 sequence (DNA): TGTGCCAGTAGCGGTGGATCAGGAAGCTATGGCTACACCTTC.

This sequence joins TRBV10-2 and TRBJ1-3; D may be TRBD1 (5 bases). The germline CDR1 and CDR2 sequences are WSHSY and SAAADI. The V gene lost 2 bases and the J gene lost 7 bases, with 15 bases spanning the gap. The CDR3 is 15 amino acids. The CDR3 here is CASSERWGSGNTIYF. The CDR3 DNA reads TGCGCCAGCAGTGAGCGGTGGGGCAGCGGGAACACCATATATTTT.

V is TRBV11-1 and J is TRBJ2-2; 8 bases agree with TRBD1. The CDR3 consists of 16 residues. The junction had 11 bases not matched to a gene; V was cut back by 8 bases and J by 3 bases. Germline V gene lookup returns CDR1 SGHAT and CDR2 FQDESV (reference sequence). The CDR3 DNA sequence: TGTGCCAGCGGCCCCCCGACAGGGGTCTACACCGGGGAGCTGTTTTTT. It encodes CASGPPTGVYTGELFF.